These T cell receptor beta chains were read from a single sample in a study of graft-versus-host responses after intestinal transplantation. Here immunoSEQ multiplex PCR was the method, and the copy in TCRdb shows in-frame clones only, minus some. The data hold about 15,000 clones, with around two thirds observed a single time. The sample in question was ileum tissue, obtained 14 days after transplant. The receptor source for this set is a human patient who received an intestinal transplant, so some T cells may come from the graft donor. Both conserved end residues are part of each CDR3. D genes are given only for firm matches. For some rows the clone size is stated as once, few or many, or as a class when expanded; others skip it.

j_call: TRBJ2-2
clone_size: NA
v_call: TRBV4-1
d_call: TRBD2
cdr3_length: 17
cdr3_aa: CASSQGPGTRSSGELFF
cdr3_nt: TGCGCCAGCAGCCAGGGGCCCGGGACTAGGTCTTCCGGGGAGCTGTTTTTT

j_call: TRBJ1-3
clone_size: NA
v_call: TRBV6-6
d_call: TRBD1
cdr3_length: 15
cdr3_aa: CASSPDRGEGNTIYF
cdr3_nt: TGTGCCAGCAGTCCGGACAGGGGCGAAGGAAACACCATATATTTT

j_call: TRBJ2-5
clone_size: NA
v_call: TRBV18
d_call: NA
cdr3_length: 13
cdr3_aa: CASSRGIQETQYF
cdr3_nt: TGTGCCAGCTCACGGGGAATCCAAGAGACCCAGTACTTC

j_call: TRBJ2-7
clone_size: NA
v_call: TRBV11-2
d_call: TRBD2
cdr3_length: 14
cdr3_aa: CASSLAGGPYEQYF
cdr3_nt: TGTGCCAGCAGCTTAGCGGGAGGGCCTTACGAGCAGTACTTC

j_call: TRBJ2-1
clone_size: NA
v_call: TRBV5-4
d_call: TRBD2
cdr3_length: 17
cdr3_aa: CASSLVLAGDIWGEQFF
cdr3_nt: TGTGCCAGCAGCTTGGTGCTAGCGGGAGATATCTGGGGTGAGCAGTTCTTC

j_call: TRBJ2-1
clone_size: NA
v_call: TRBV6-5
d_call: TRBD2
cdr3_length: 15
cdr3_aa: CASRPTSGSIVEQFF
cdr3_nt: TGTGCCAGCAGACCGACTAGCGGGAGCATTGTTGAGCAGTTCTTC

j_call: TRBJ1-1
clone_size: NA
v_call: TRBV5-6
d_call: NA
cdr3_length: 14
cdr3_aa: CASSLRDLPTEAFF
cdr3_nt: TGTGCCAGCAGCCTCCGGGATCTGCCCACTGAAGCTTTCTTT

j_call: TRBJ2-7
clone_size: few
v_call: TRBV18
d_call: TRBD2
cdr3_length: 15
cdr3_aa: CASSLWREGSYEQYF
cdr3_nt: TGTGCCAGCTCACTATGGCGGGAGGGATCCTACGAGCAGTACTTC

j_call: TRBJ2-7
clone_size: NA
v_call: TRBV5-1
d_call: TRBD1
cdr3_length: 17
cdr3_aa: CASSGGQGERSSYEQYF
cdr3_nt: TGCGCCAGCAGCGGGGGACAGGGCGAAAGGAGCTCCTACGAGCAGTACTTC

j_call: TRBJ2-1
clone_size: NA
v_call: TRBV27
d_call: NA
cdr3_length: 16
cdr3_aa: CASSLGSGSSYNEQFF
cdr3_nt: TGTGCCAGCAGTTTAGGGAGCGGCAGCTCCTACAATGAGCAGTTCTTC

j_call: TRBJ1-1
clone_size: once
v_call: TRBV6-6
d_call: NA
cdr3_length: 13
cdr3_aa: CASSPTGSTEAFF
cdr3_nt: TGTGCCAGCAGTCCCACAGGGAGCACTGAAGCTTTCTTT

j_call: TRBJ2-2
clone_size: NA
v_call: TRBV6-1
d_call: NA
cdr3_length: 13
cdr3_aa: CASSEAGTGELFF
cdr3_nt: TGTGCCAGCAGTGAAGCGGGCACCGGGGAGCTGTTTTTT

j_call: TRBJ2-7
clone_size: NA
v_call: TRBV6-5
d_call: NA
cdr3_length: 12
cdr3_aa: CAAKSSFYEQYF
cdr3_nt: TGTGCCGCGAAGAGTTCATTCTACGAGCAGTACTTC

j_call: TRBJ2-1
clone_size: NA
v_call: TRBV11-1
d_call: TRBD2
cdr3_length: 15
cdr3_aa: CASSHGLAGGPEQFF
cdr3_nt: TGTGCCAGCAGCCACGGACTAGCGGGAGGGCCGGAGCAGTTCTTC

j_call: TRBJ2-4
clone_size: NA
v_call: TRBV4-2
d_call: TRBD2
cdr3_length: 14
cdr3_aa: CASSQDSGKNIQYF
cdr3_nt: TGTGCCAGCAGCCAAGATAGCGGGAAAAACATTCAGTACTTC

j_call: TRBJ2-7
clone_size: NA
v_call: TRBV28
d_call: NA
cdr3_length: 17
cdr3_aa: CASSFGSLQGKTYEQYF
cdr3_nt: TGTGCCAGCAGTTTCGGGTCGCTACAGGGAAAGACCTACGAGCAGTACTTC

j_call: TRBJ2-2
clone_size: few
v_call: TRBV27
d_call: NA
cdr3_length: 12
cdr3_aa: CASRKETGELFF
cdr3_nt: TGTGCCAGCAGAAAGGAGACCGGGGAGCTGTTTTTT

j_call: TRBJ1-1
clone_size: NA
v_call: TRBV4-1
d_call: NA
cdr3_length: 14
cdr3_aa: CASSQVGGLTEAFF
cdr3_nt: TGCGCCAGCAGCCAAGTCGGGGGTCTCACTGAAGCTTTCTTT

j_call: TRBJ2-5
clone_size: once
v_call: TRBV5-1
d_call: TRBD2
cdr3_length: 15
cdr3_aa: CASSLEASGGYPQYF
cdr3_nt: TGCGCCAGCAGCTTGGAAGCTAGCGGGGGGTATCCCCAGTACTTC

j_call: TRBJ1-5
clone_size: NA
v_call: TRBV19
d_call: TRBD1
cdr3_length: 17
cdr3_aa: CASSISRQGRSNQPQHF
cdr3_nt: TGTGCCAGTAGTATTAGCCGACAGGGTAGAAGCAATCAGCCCCAGCATTTT

j_call: TRBJ2-2
clone_size: NA
v_call: TRBV27
d_call: TRBD2
cdr3_length: 17
cdr3_aa: CASSLRGGGANTGELFF
cdr3_nt: TGTGCCAGCAGTTTACGCGGGGGGGGCGCCAACACCGGGGAGCTGTTTTTT

j_call: TRBJ1-6
clone_size: NA
v_call: TRBV14
d_call: TRBD1
cdr3_length: 17
cdr3_aa: CASSQGTGLSYNSPLHF
cdr3_nt: TGTGCCAGCAGCCAAGGGACAGGGTTGTCCTATAATTCACCCCTCCACTTT

j_call: TRBJ2-7
clone_size: NA
v_call: TRBV5-4
d_call: NA
cdr3_length: 15
cdr3_aa: CASSLSPGASYEQYF
cdr3_nt: TGTGCCAGCAGCTTGTCACCGGGAGCCTCCTACGAGCAGTACTTC

j_call: TRBJ2-7
clone_size: NA
v_call: TRBV7-6
d_call: TRBD2
cdr3_length: 14
cdr3_aa: CASSLQAGGHEQYF
cdr3_nt: TGTGCCAGCAGCTTACAGGCGGGAGGCCACGAGCAGTACTTC

j_call: TRBJ1-1
clone_size: NA
v_call: TRBV6-6
d_call: NA
cdr3_length: 13
cdr3_aa: CASSPQGRAEAFF
cdr3_nt: TGTGCCAGCAGCCCCCAGGGGAGGGCTGAAGCTTTCTTT

j_call: TRBJ2-5
clone_size: few
v_call: TRBV29-1
d_call: TRBD2
cdr3_length: 16
cdr3_aa: CSVAGLAGVGLETQYF
cdr3_nt: TGCAGCGTTGCGGGACTAGCGGGAGTCGGGTTGGAGACCCAGTACTTC

j_call: TRBJ2-4
clone_size: NA
v_call: TRBV19
d_call: NA
cdr3_length: 16
cdr3_aa: CASSISPQLAKNIQYF
cdr3_nt: TGTGCCAGTAGTATCAGCCCCCAGCTAGCCAAAAACATTCAGTACTTC

j_call: TRBJ2-7
clone_size: few
v_call: TRBV27
d_call: TRBD2
cdr3_length: 15
cdr3_aa: CASSVYGGSSYEQYF
cdr3_nt: TGTGCCAGCAGTGTCTATGGCGGGAGCTCCTACGAGCAGTACTTC

j_call: TRBJ2-3
clone_size: NA
v_call: TRBV6-5
d_call: NA
cdr3_length: 15
cdr3_aa: CASSYLNRAPDTQYF
cdr3_nt: TGTGCCAGCAGTTACCTTAACAGGGCACCAGATACGCAGTATTTT

j_call: TRBJ2-2
clone_size: few
v_call: TRBV7-9
d_call: TRBD1
cdr3_length: 15
cdr3_aa: CASSQGQGATGELFF
cdr3_nt: TGTGCCAGCAGTCAAGGACAGGGGGCAACCGGGGAGCTGTTTTTT

j_call: TRBJ1-5
clone_size: NA
v_call: TRBV30
d_call: TRBD1
cdr3_length: 13
cdr3_aa: CAWGQGYGQPQHF
cdr3_nt: TGTGCCTGGGGACAGGGATACGGTCAGCCCCAGCATTTT

j_call: TRBJ2-3
clone_size: NA
v_call: TRBV7-3
d_call: TRBD2
cdr3_length: 16
cdr3_aa: CASSPRTSGRADTQYF
cdr3_nt: TGTGCCAGCAGCCCGCGGACTAGCGGGAGGGCAGATACGCAGTATTTT

j_call: TRBJ1-1
clone_size: once
v_call: TRBV5-1
d_call: NA
cdr3_length: 12
cdr3_aa: CASSRDGTEAFF
cdr3_nt: TGTGCCAGCAGCCGGGACGGAACTGAAGCTTTCTTT

j_call: TRBJ2-5
clone_size: few
v_call: TRBV7-6
d_call: NA
cdr3_length: 15
cdr3_aa: CASSQFPAGKETQYF
cdr3_nt: TGTGCCAGCAGCCAATTCCCAGCAGGGAAGGAGACCCAGTACTTC

j_call: TRBJ1-3
clone_size: NA
v_call: TRBV2
d_call: NA
cdr3_length: 15
cdr3_aa: CASSISISSGNTIYF
cdr3_nt: TGTGCCAGCAGTATAAGTATCAGCTCTGGAAACACCATATATTTT

j_call: TRBJ2-6
clone_size: NA
v_call: TRBV5-4
d_call: NA
cdr3_length: 15
cdr3_aa: CASSLLGSGANVLTF
cdr3_nt: TGTGCCAGCAGCTTGCTGGGGTCTGGGGCCAACGTCCTGACTTTC

j_call: TRBJ2-3
clone_size: once
v_call: TRBV11-3
d_call: NA
cdr3_length: 16
cdr3_aa: CASSFRSGLSTDTQYF
cdr3_nt: TGTGCCAGCAGCTTTAGATCGGGACTGAGCACAGATACGCAGTATTTT